The clone carrying this T cell receptor (beta chain) was detected ten times or more. The antigen is unknown. This specimen comes from a study of T-cell memory formation after mild COVID-19. On the study more broadly: Across donors, TCR clusters were largely donor specific.

Germline V gene data show CDR1 as SGHRS and CDR2 as YFSETQ. The germline V and J ends were trimmed by 0 bases and 3 bases, with 10 bases remaining between them. This CDR3 has 15 amino acids. Constant-segment-primed 5'RACE gave TCR alpha and TCR beta cDNA libraries with sample barcodes and UMIs. TCRdb recomputed calls from the 5' RACE reads with MiXCR, one row per CDR3 protein. The sample comprises 400,000 to 500,000 distinct CDR3 sequences, roughly 18% of which are singletons, and around a fifth rests with the top ten. Findings and caveats of the study: The main location of contracting CD4+ clones was CM and EM, and that of contracting CD8+ clones was EMRA.

Specimen: PBMCs or a T cell subset sorted from them (not recorded which). The clonotype was recovered from a young man who had mild COVID-19 (a few samples of this study predate the infection). Cell type and time point are not known. This chain joins TRBV5-1 and TRBJ1-5; the D gene is possibly TRBD1 (6 bases). CDR3 in amino acids: CASSLAGQPNQPQHF. The CDR3 DNA is TGCGCCAGCAGCTTGGCCGGACAGCCCAATCAGCCCCAGCATTTT.